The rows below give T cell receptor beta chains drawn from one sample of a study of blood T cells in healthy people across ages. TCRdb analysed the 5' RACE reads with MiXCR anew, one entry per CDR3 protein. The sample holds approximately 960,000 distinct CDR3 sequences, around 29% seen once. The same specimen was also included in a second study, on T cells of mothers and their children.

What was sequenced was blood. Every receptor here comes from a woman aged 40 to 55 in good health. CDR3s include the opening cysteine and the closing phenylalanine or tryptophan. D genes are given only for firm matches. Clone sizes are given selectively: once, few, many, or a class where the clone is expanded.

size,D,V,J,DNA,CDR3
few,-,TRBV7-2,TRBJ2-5,TGTGCCAGCAGCATCCTCCTTGGACGGTCGGAGACCCAGTACTTC,CASSILLGRSETQYF
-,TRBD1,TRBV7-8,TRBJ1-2,TGTGCCAGCAGCACCCGACAGGGTGGCTATGGCTACACCTTC,CASSTRQGGYGYTF
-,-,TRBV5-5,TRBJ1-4,TGTGCCAGCAGCTTGGATGTGGAAAAACTGTTTTTT,CASSLDVEKLFF
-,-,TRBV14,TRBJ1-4,TGTGCCAGCAGCCCCGAAGGTGGACTATATGAAAAACTGTTTTTT,CASSPEGGLYEKLFF
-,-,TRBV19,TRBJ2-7,TGTGCCAGTAGTCTCAACCCCCTAACCTACGAGCAGTACTTC,CASSLNPLTYEQYF
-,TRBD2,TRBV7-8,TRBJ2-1,TGTGCCAACAGCTCCTTGACTAGCGGGGGGCTGAGCCCCAATGAGCAGTTCTTC,CANSSLTSGGLSPNEQFF
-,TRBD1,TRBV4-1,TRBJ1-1,TGCGCCAGCAGCCAAGAGTTCCAGGGGGCAGGGAACACTGAAGCTTTCTTT,CASSQEFQGAGNTEAFF
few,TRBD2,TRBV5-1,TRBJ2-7,TGCGCCAGCAGCGCCACCCTAGCGGGGACCTCCTACGAGCAGTACTTC,CASSATLAGTSYEQYF
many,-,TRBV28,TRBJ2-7,TGTGCCAGCAGAAATCCAGGGTACGAGCAGTACTTC,CASRNPGYEQYF
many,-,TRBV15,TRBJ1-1,TGTGCCACCAGCAGACAAAGCGGTGCTGAAGCTTTCTTT,CATSRQSGAEAFF
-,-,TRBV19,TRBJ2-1,TGTGCCAGTAGTATATCGGGGAGAGTTAGGACTCACAATGAGCAGTTCTTC,CASSISGRVRTHNEQFF
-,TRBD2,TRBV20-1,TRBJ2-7,TGCAGTGCTAGACCTACTAGCGGGAGATACGAGCAGTACTTC,CSARPTSGRYEQYF
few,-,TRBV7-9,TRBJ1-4,TGTGCCAGCAGCTTACTTGAAAAACTGTTTTTT,CASSLLEKLFF
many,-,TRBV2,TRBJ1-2,TGTGCCACGGGACGGACCTTCTATGGCTACACCTTC,CATGRTFYGYTF
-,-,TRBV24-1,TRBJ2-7,TGTGCCACCAGTGATTTAAGAGGGCTAGCTCAGTACTTC,CATSDLRGLAQYF
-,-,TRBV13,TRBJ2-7,TGTGCCAGCAGCCATTCGGGATCCACGGGCGAGCAGAACTTC,CASSHSGSTGEQNF
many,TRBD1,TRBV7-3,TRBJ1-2,TGTGCCAGCAGCCACTCCGGGACAGGGGAAAAGGGCTACACCTTC,CASSHSGTGEKGYTF
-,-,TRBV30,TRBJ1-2,TGTGCCTGGAGTGTACTCCGCACTGGGGGCTACACCTTC,CAWSVLRTGGYTF
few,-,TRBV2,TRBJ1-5,TGTGCCAGCAGCACCCAAGGGGAGAGGCAGCCCCAGCATTTT,CASSTQGERQPQHF
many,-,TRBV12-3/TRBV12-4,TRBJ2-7,TGTGCCAGCAGTTTGGGCCCCCCTGAGCAGTACTTC,CASSLGPPEQYF
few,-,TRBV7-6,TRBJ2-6,TGTGCCAGCAGCTTAGCGTACGGTACTCGCCTCTCTGGGGCCAACGTCCTGACTTTC,CASSLAYGTRLSGANVLTF
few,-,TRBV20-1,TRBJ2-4,TGCAGTCTCCCGGGGACCCTAGCCAAAAACATTCAGTACTTC,CSLPGTLAKNIQYF
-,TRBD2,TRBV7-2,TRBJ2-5,TGTGCCGGCAACCATGGACTAGCGGGCATCCAAGAGACCCAGTACTTC,CAGNHGLAGIQETQYF
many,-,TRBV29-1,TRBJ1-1,TGCAGCGTTGAAGCCCCCGGAAGGGGGAACACTGAAGCTTTCTTT,CSVEAPGRGNTEAFF
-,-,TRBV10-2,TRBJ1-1,TGCGCCGGCAGTGAGGCAGGGGAGCGAGGTGGAAGAGCTTTCTTT,CAGSEAGERGGRAFF
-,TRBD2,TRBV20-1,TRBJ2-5,TGCAGTGCTCCAAGGGGCGGGGGTCGGGAGACCCAGTACTTC,CSAPRGGGRETQYF
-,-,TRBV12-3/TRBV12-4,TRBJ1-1,TGTGCCAGCAGTTTAGGATTTCTGAACGCTGAAGCTTTCTTT,CASSLGFLNAEAFF
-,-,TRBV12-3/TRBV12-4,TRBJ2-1,TGTGCCAGCAGTTTAAGGGGGAGCGACAATGAGCAGTTCTTC,CASSLRGSDNEQFF
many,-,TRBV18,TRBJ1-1,TGTGCCAGCTCAGAGGATATGAACACTGAAGCTTTCTTT,CASSEDMNTEAFF
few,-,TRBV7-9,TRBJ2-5,TGTGCCAGCAGTCTCTCACAGGATCCCCAAGAGACCCAGTACTTC,CASSLSQDPQETQYF
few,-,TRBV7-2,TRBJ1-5,TGTGCCAGCAGCCCCTCAGGGATGGACCAGCCCCAGCATTTT,CASSPSGMDQPQHF
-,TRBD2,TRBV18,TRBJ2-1,TGTGCCAGCTCGCTCCCCGGGACTAGCTTCAATGAGCAGTTCTTC,CASSLPGTSFNEQFF
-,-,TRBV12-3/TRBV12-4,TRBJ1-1,TGTGCCAGCACTATCCGGAGGAACACTGAAGCTTTCTTT,CASTIRRNTEAFF
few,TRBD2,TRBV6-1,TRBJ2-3,TGTGCCAGCAGGGGCGGGACTAGCCGAGATACGCAGTATTTT,CASRGGTSRDTQYF
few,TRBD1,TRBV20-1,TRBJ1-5,TGCAGTGCTACTCACGGGACAGGGGGCTATCAGCCCCAGCATTTT,CSATHGTGGYQPQHF
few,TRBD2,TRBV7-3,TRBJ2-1,TGTGCCAGCAGCGTTAGCGGGGGCCCCTACAATGAGCAGTTCTTC,CASSVSGGPYNEQFF
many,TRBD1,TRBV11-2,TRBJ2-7,TGTGCCAGCAGCTTTCAACAGGGGGCTCACGAGCAGTACTTC,CASSFQQGAHEQYF
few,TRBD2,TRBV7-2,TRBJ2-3,TGTGCCAGCAGCGGACGGACTAGCGGGTCCAGGACAGATACGCAGTATTTT,CASSGRTSGSRTDTQYF
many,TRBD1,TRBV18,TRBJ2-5,TGTGCCAGCTCACCACGGGGACAGGATGAACAAGAGACCCAGTACTTC,CASSPRGQDEQETQYF
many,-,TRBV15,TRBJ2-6,TGTGCCACCAGCAGAGTCAGGCGGGGCTCTGGGGCCAACGTCCTGACTTTC,CATSRVRRGSGANVLTF
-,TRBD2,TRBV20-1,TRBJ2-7,TGCAGTGCTAGAGATCCAAGATCCGGACTAGCGGGAGGGGACGAGCAGTACTTC,CSARDPRSGLAGGDEQYF
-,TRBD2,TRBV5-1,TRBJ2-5,TGCGCCAGCAGCGCATCCGGGAGCGGGGTCCTACAAGAGACCCAGTACTTC,CASSASGSGVLQETQYF
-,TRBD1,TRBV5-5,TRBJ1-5,TGTGCCAGCAGCCCCTGGACAGGGGAGGGGTTCCAGCATTTT,CASSPWTGEGFQHF
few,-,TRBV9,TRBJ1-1,TGTGCCAGCAGCGTAGGGGGGCGCGGGACTGAAGCTTTCTTT,CASSVGGRGTEAFF
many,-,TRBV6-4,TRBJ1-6,TGTGCCAGCAGTGCAGGGGCCGATACTTCACCCCTCCACTTT,CASSAGADTSPLHF
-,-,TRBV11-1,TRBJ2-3,TGTGCCAGCAGCTTAGTTTTTTCGCCGGGGGGGGACAGTCGCACAGATACGCAGTATTTT,CASSLVFSPGGDSRTDTQYF
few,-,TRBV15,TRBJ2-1,TGTGCCACCAGCAGAGGAACAGGCGAGCAGTTCTTC,CATSRGTGEQFF
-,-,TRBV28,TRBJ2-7,TGTGCCAGCAGTCCGCGGCACGAGCAGTACTTC,CASSPRHEQYF
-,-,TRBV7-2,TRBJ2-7,TGTGCCAGCACCTTAGCCGGGCTAGCGCTTAAATACGAGCAGTACTTC,CASTLAGLALKYEQYF
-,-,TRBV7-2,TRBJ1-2,TGTGCCAGCAGCCACGGACAGCTAGATAACTATGGCTACACCTTC,CASSHGQLDNYGYTF
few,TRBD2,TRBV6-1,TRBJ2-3,TGTGCCAGCAGTGGACGGGGGGGAGATACGCAGTATTTT,CASSGRGGDTQYF
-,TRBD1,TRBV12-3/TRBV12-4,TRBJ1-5,TGTGCCAGCAAAAGGGACAGTAGCAATCAGCCCCAGCATTTT,CASKRDSSNQPQHF